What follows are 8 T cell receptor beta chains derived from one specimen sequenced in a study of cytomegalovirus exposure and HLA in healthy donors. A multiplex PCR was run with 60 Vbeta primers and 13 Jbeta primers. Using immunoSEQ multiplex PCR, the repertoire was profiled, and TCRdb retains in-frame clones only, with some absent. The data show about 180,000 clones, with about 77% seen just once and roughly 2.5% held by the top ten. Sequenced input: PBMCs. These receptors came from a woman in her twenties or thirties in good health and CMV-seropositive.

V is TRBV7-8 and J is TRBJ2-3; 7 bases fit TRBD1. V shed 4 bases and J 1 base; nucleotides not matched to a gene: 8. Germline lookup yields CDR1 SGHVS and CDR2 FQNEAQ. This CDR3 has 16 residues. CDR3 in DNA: TGTGCCAGCAGCTCAAGAGGGGGCTCGGGCACAGATACGCAGTATTTT. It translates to CASSSRGGSGTDTQYF.

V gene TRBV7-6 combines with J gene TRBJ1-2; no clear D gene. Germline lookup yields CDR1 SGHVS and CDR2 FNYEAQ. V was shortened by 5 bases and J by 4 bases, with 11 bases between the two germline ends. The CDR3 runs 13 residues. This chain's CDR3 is CASSPSAGYGYTF. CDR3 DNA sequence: TGTGCCAGCAGCCCATCGGCAGGCTATGGCTACACCTTC. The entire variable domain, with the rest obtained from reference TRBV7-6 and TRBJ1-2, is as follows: GAGVSQSPRYKVTKRGQDVALRCDPISGHVSLYWYRQALGQGPEFLTYFNYEAQQDKSGLPNDRFSAERPEGSISTLTIQRTEQRDSAMYRCASSPSAGYGYTFGSGTRLTVV.

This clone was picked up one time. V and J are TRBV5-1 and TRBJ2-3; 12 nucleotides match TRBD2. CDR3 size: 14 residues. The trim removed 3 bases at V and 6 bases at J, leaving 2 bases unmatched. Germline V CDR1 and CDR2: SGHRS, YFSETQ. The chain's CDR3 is CASSWGTSGDTQYF. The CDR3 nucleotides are TGCGCCAGCAGCTGGGGGACTAGCGGGGATACGCAGTATTTT.

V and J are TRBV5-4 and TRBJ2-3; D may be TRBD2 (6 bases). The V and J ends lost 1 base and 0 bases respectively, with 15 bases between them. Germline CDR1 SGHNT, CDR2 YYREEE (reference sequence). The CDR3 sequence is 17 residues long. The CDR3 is CASSLPLRDASTDTQYF. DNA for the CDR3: TGTGCCAGCAGCTTGCCCCTGCGGGACGCTAGCACAGATACGCAGTATTTT.

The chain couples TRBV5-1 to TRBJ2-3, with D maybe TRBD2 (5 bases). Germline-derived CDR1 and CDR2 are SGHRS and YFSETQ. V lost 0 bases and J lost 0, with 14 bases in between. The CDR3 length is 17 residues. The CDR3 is CASSLETSDFSTDTQYF. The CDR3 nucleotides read TGCGCCAGCAGCTTGGAAACTAGTGATTTTAGCACAGATACGCAGTATTTT.

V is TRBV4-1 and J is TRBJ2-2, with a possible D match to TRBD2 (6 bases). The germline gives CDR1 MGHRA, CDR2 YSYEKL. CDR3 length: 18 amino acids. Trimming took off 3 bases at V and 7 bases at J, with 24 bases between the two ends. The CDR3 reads CASSHSVRRGAPGGELFF. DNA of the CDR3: TGCGCCAGCAGCCATTCGGTCAGGAGGGGAGCTCCCGGCGGGGAGCTGTTTTTT.

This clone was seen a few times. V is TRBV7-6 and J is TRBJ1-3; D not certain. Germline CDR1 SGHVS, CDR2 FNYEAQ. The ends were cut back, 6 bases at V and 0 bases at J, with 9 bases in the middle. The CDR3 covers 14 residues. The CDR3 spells CASSRGSSGNTIYF. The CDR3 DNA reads TGTGCCAGCAGTCGCGGGTCCTCTGGAAACACCATATATTTT.

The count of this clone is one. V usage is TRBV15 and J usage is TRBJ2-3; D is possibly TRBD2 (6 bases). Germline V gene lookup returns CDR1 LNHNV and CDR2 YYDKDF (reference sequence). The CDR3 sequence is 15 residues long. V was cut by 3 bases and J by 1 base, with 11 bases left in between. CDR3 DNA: TGTGCCACCAGCAGGAAAGGAGGGGGCACAGATACGCAGTATTTT. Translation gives CATSRKGGGTDTQYF.